This T cell receptor beta chain originates from a study of blood T cell repertoires in COVID-19. Study-wide context: Sources were T cells, B-cell-depleted T cells, or PBMCs; the material itself was cDNA or gDNA.

Germline-derived CDR1 and CDR2 are LNHDA and SQIVND (reference sequence). V shed 11 bases and J 3 bases; nucleotides not matched to a gene: 11. CDR3 size: 15 residues. In the study's own analysis: Amplifying reference gene primers gave estimates of nucleated cell counts. The assay was immunoSEQ multiplex PCR, and TCRdb's table has in-frame clones only and misses some. V, J and clone size reflect that table, while D and trimming were determined from the DNA. In the table there are about 160,000 clones, around nine tenths of which are singletons. The sequencing input was peripheral blood. This receptor was identified in a man aged 55 to 69 with active or convalescent COVID-19. The V gene is TRBV19, the J gene TRBJ1-5, with TRBD1 identical over 9 bases. CDR3 DNA: TGTGCCGGATCCGCCGGGACAGGGACCAATCAGCCCCAGCATTTT. Translating it yields CAGSAGTGTNQPQHF.